The rows below give T cell receptor beta chains drawn from one sample of a study of graft-versus-host responses after intestinal transplantation. Sequencing was performed with immunoSEQ multiplex PCR; in TCRdb, only in-frame clones are kept and a portion is missing. The data hold tens of thousands of clones, with 75% to 95% observed a single time. For these receptors, no antigen is known. The sequencing here drew on unstimulated CD4+ T cells sorted from spleen or lymph node cells, taken before transplant. The source of these receptors is a human donor who was the organ donor for an intestinal transplant. The CDR3 runs from the conserved cysteine through the conserved F or W. The D gene is left open where the match is weak. Some rows have no size entry. The others give once, few or many, or a class for an expanded clone.

DNA: TGTGCCAGCAGCTTGGCTGGGACTAGCGGAACAGATACGCAGTATTTT
CDR3: CASSLAGTSGTDTQYF
J: TRBJ2-3
size: -
D: TRBD2
length: 16
V: TRBV5-4

DNA: TGCGCCACCTTTGGGGCGAGCAATGAGCAGTTCTTC
CDR3: CATFGASNEQFF
J: TRBJ2-1
size: -
D: -
length: 12
V: TRBV5-1

DNA: TGTGCCAGCTCACCATCTCGAGAGGGAGGCACTGAAGCTTTCTTT
CDR3: CASSPSREGGTEAFF
J: TRBJ1-1
size: -
D: -
length: 15
V: TRBV18

DNA: TGTGCCTGGAGTGTACCCGACCGGAGGGCTAGCGGGAGAGAGGACATTCAGTACTTC
CDR3: CAWSVPDRRASGREDIQYF
J: TRBJ2-4
size: -
D: TRBD2
length: 19
V: TRBV30

DNA: TGTGCCAGCAGTGATAGGACAGGGGTGCGATACGAGCAGTACTTC
CDR3: CASSDRTGVRYEQYF
J: TRBJ2-7
size: -
D: TRBD1
length: 15
V: TRBV6-1

DNA: TGTGCCAGCTCACCACCGTCACAGGGTCGCGGCTACACCTTC
CDR3: CASSPPSQGRGYTF
J: TRBJ1-2
size: -
D: -
length: 14
V: TRBV18

DNA: TGTGCCAGCAGCTTGGCCTTGACAGGGGGCCATTCACCCCTCCACTTT
CDR3: CASSLALTGGHSPLHF
J: TRBJ1-6
size: few
D: TRBD1
length: 16
V: TRBV5-6

DNA: TGTGCCAGCAGTCCCCATGAGGTAGCCAAAAACATTCAGTACTTC
CDR3: CASSPHEVAKNIQYF
J: TRBJ2-4
size: -
D: -
length: 15
V: TRBV27

DNA: TGTGCCAGCAGTTTACTAGCGGGGGGCGAGCAGTACTTC
CDR3: CASSLLAGGEQYF
J: TRBJ2-7
size: -
D: TRBD2
length: 13
V: TRBV27

DNA: TGTGCCAGTAGTAAATACACACAGGGGTTGAACACTGAAGCTTTCTTT
CDR3: CASSKYTQGLNTEAFF
J: TRBJ1-1
size: -
D: TRBD1
length: 16
V: TRBV19

DNA: TGCAGCGTTGAGGGCAGGGGCTATGGCTACACCTTC
CDR3: CSVEGRGYGYTF
J: TRBJ1-2
size: -
D: -
length: 12
V: TRBV29-1

DNA: TGTGCCAGCTCACCAATCTCGCTAGCGGGGGCCCTGGGTGAGCAGTTCTTC
CDR3: CASSPISLAGALGEQFF
J: TRBJ2-1
size: -
D: TRBD2
length: 17
V: TRBV18

DNA: TGTGCCACCAGCAGAGGGGACAGGGAGACCCAGTACTTC
CDR3: CATSRGDRETQYF
J: TRBJ2-5
size: -
D: TRBD1
length: 13
V: TRBV15

DNA: TGTGCCAGCAGGGACAGGGAGTACACTGAAGCTTTCTTT
CDR3: CASRDREYTEAFF
J: TRBJ1-1
size: -
D: TRBD1
length: 13
V: TRBV2

DNA: TGTGCCAGCAGCCGAAAGCCCGGGAGCAATCAGCCCCAGCATTTT
CDR3: CASSRKPGSNQPQHF
J: TRBJ1-5
size: -
D: -
length: 15
V: TRBV6-5

DNA: TGTGCCAGCAGCTCTAACCAGCGGGAGAGCCAAATCCCGTACGAGCAGTACTTC
CDR3: CASSSNQRESQIPYEQYF
J: TRBJ2-7
size: -
D: TRBD2
length: 18
V: TRBV7-3

DNA: TGTGCCAGCAGCCGGCAACCGGAGAACTCCAATGAGCAGTTCTTC
CDR3: CASSRQPENSNEQFF
J: TRBJ2-1
size: -
D: -
length: 15
V: TRBV7-8

DNA: TGTGCCAGTAGTGTCGGGGGGGTGGCTTCGCCCCAGCATTTT
CDR3: CASSVGGVASPQHF
J: TRBJ1-5
size: -
D: -
length: 14
V: TRBV19

DNA: TGTGCCAGCAGCGGAACTCCTAGCGGGGGGGCTCTTAGCACAGATACGCAGTATTTT
CDR3: CASSGTPSGGALSTDTQYF
J: TRBJ2-3
size: -
D: -
length: 19
V: TRBV21-1

DNA: TGTGCCAGCAGCTTAGGACAGCAAGAGACCCAGTACTTC
CDR3: CASSLGQQETQYF
J: TRBJ2-5
size: -
D: -
length: 13
V: TRBV5-4

DNA: TGTGCCAGCAGCCTGGGACAGGGTAACACCGGGGAGCTGTTTTTT
CDR3: CASSLGQGNTGELFF
J: TRBJ2-2
size: -
D: TRBD1
length: 15
V: TRBV11-2

DNA: TGTGCCAGCATGAGCCTCCAGGGAAAAACCCCCGGGGAGCTGTTTTTT
CDR3: CASMSLQGKTPGELFF
J: TRBJ2-2
size: -
D: -
length: 16
V: TRBV25-1

DNA: TGCGCCAGCAGCTTGAGCCCCGGACATTATCGGGAAGCTTTCTTT
CDR3: CASSLSPGHYREAFF
J: TRBJ1-1
size: -
D: -
length: 15
V: TRBV5-1

DNA: TGCGCCAGCAGCGTTAGCGGGACAGGCAATCAGCCCCAGCATTTT
CDR3: CASSVSGTGNQPQHF
J: TRBJ1-5
size: -
D: TRBD1
length: 15
V: TRBV5-1

DNA: TGTGCCAGCAGTTTGCACAGGATGGGCACTGAAGCTTTCTTT
CDR3: CASSLHRMGTEAFF
J: TRBJ1-1
size: -
D: -
length: 14
V: TRBV27

DNA: TGTGCCACCAGCAGAGATCCCTGGGCTAGCACAGATACGCAGTATTTT
CDR3: CATSRDPWASTDTQYF
J: TRBJ2-3
size: -
D: -
length: 16
V: TRBV15

DNA: TGTGCCAGCAGGGAGGGGACCTACGAGCAGTACTTC
CDR3: CASREGTYEQYF
J: TRBJ2-7
size: -
D: -
length: 12
V: TRBV6-6

DNA: TGTGCCAGCAGGATAGGACACTCCTACGAGCAGTACTTC
CDR3: CASRIGHSYEQYF
J: TRBJ2-7
size: once
D: -
length: 13
V: TRBV5-4

DNA: TGTGCCAGCAGCTTTCAGGGGGCAACTAGTGAAAAACTGTTTTTT
CDR3: CASSFQGATSEKLFF
J: TRBJ1-4
size: once
D: TRBD1
length: 15
V: TRBV5-5

DNA: TGTGCCAGCAGTTCTCCCGGGACAGGGCCTTACGAGCAGTACTTC
CDR3: CASSSPGTGPYEQYF
J: TRBJ2-7
size: -
D: TRBD1
length: 15
V: TRBV28

DNA: TGCGCCAGCAGTAGCCAGACAGGGGTCACTGAAGCTTTCTTT
CDR3: CASSSQTGVTEAFF
J: TRBJ1-1
size: -
D: TRBD1
length: 14
V: TRBV10-1

DNA: TGTGCCAGCAGCTACGAAACAGGGGTGAACACTGAAGCTTTCTTT
CDR3: CASSYETGVNTEAFF
J: TRBJ1-1
size: once
D: TRBD1
length: 15
V: TRBV11-2

DNA: TGCGCCAGCAGCCATCCAGGCAGGATGGGTGAAGCTTTCTTT
CDR3: CASSHPGRMGEAFF
J: TRBJ1-1
size: -
D: -
length: 14
V: TRBV4-1

DNA: TGTGCCAGCAGCCACCGGGTCGGGGGTACGAACACCGGGGAGCTGTTTTTT
CDR3: CASSHRVGGTNTGELFF
J: TRBJ2-2
size: -
D: -
length: 17
V: TRBV4-2

DNA: TGTGCCGGTGAGGGCCGGGAGGTCTACAATGAGCAGTTCTTC
CDR3: CAGEGREVYNEQFF
J: TRBJ2-1
size: -
D: TRBD2
length: 14
V: TRBV30

DNA: TGTGCCAGTAGTCCGAGCGGGGGGGCCCACAATGAGCAGTTCTTC
CDR3: CASSPSGGAHNEQFF
J: TRBJ2-1
size: -
D: TRBD2
length: 15
V: TRBV19

DNA: TGTGCCAGCAGCTTAGCGCAGGCTGGAAACACAGATACGCAGTATTTT
CDR3: CASSLAQAGNTDTQYF
J: TRBJ2-3
size: -
D: -
length: 16
V: TRBV7-6

DNA: TGTGCCTGGAGTGGGGCCAGCTCCTACAATGAGCAGTTCTTC
CDR3: CAWSGASSYNEQFF
J: TRBJ2-1
size: -
D: -
length: 14
V: TRBV30

DNA: TGTGCCAGCAGTGAAGAGCGAGCTAGCGGGAGTCCCCAAGAGACCCAGTACTTC
CDR3: CASSEERASGSPQETQYF
J: TRBJ2-5
size: once
D: TRBD2
length: 18
V: TRBV2

DNA: TGTGCCAGCAGTGAAGACCCGATAGGAGCCAATCAGCCCCAGCATTTT
CDR3: CASSEDPIGANQPQHF
J: TRBJ1-5
size: -
D: -
length: 16
V: TRBV6-1

DNA: TGTGCCAGTAGTATACCGGGGATTGACTATGGCTACACCTTC
CDR3: CASSIPGIDYGYTF
J: TRBJ1-2
size: -
D: -
length: 14
V: TRBV19

DNA: TGTGCCAGCAGCTTAGGTCTGCAGGGGGCAATCGAGCAGTACTTC
CDR3: CASSLGLQGAIEQYF
J: TRBJ2-7
size: -
D: TRBD1
length: 15
V: TRBV13

DNA: TGTGCCAGCAGCTTAGGGGGGGCAAGGGCCGGGGAGCTGTTTTTT
CDR3: CASSLGGARAGELFF
J: TRBJ2-2
size: -
D: -
length: 15
V: TRBV5-4

DNA: TGTGCCAGCAGCTGGCTAGCGGGAGGGGTGACCCAGTACTTC
CDR3: CASSWLAGGVTQYF
J: TRBJ2-5
size: -
D: TRBD2
length: 14
V: TRBV5-6

DNA: TGTGCCAGCAGCCTAGGGCTTGCGGGAGGATTGAATGAGCAGTTCTTC
CDR3: CASSLGLAGGLNEQFF
J: TRBJ2-1
size: -
D: TRBD2
length: 16
V: TRBV28

DNA: TGTGCCAGCTGGGAAATGGCGGGGGGGCTAGATACGCAGTATTTT
CDR3: CASWEMAGGLDTQYF
J: TRBJ2-3
size: -
D: TRBD2
length: 15
V: TRBV2